The sequence of this T cell receptor (beta chain) was determined in a study of T cells in tumors after PD-1 blockade. Turning to the study itself: Peripheral blood samples averaged roughly 40,000 unique clonotypes and about 120,000 templates.

Tumor or blood genomic DNA was sequenced, with inputs of about 550 ng to 6,004 ng. The table came from immunoSEQ multiplex PCR; TCRdb's copy has only in-frame clones and leaves some out. The sample lists around 50,000 clones, 65% to 85% seen once, with about 9.3% in the top ten. The table lists this clone with a count of one. The CDR3 is 15 amino acids. Trimming stripped 0 bases from V and 8 bases from J, with 14 bases between. From germline, CDR1 is SGHDN and CDR2 FVKESK. The rearrangement uses TRBV14 and TRBJ2-1, with unresolved D. The sequenced sample was PBMCs, obtained before anti-PD-1 therapy. This TCR was sampled from a human donor with advanced basal cell or squamous cell carcinoma (not recorded which). CDR3 amino acids: CASSQDRTTWDEQFF. As DNA, the CDR3 is TGTGCCAGCAGCCAAGATAGGACGACTTGGGATGAGCAGTTCTTC.